The 28 T cell receptor beta chains below were found in one sample sequenced in a study of T cell changes during pregnancy in multiple sclerosis. Sequencing used immunoSEQ multiplex PCR; TCRdb keeps in-frame clones, though not all of them. The sample carries under 50,000 clones, about 90% recorded once. The input for sequencing was CD8+ T cells from peripheral blood mononuclear cells, taken before pregnancy. These receptors all come from a female donor with multiple sclerosis, enrolled in a pregnancy study.

This chain joins TRBV21-1 and TRBJ2-2; the table's D call of TRBD2 was not tested on the DNA. TRBV21-1 is labeled a pseudogene. The CDR3 length is 17 residues. The DNA of the CDR3 is TGTGCCAGCAGCAAAGGTGGGGGCGGGAGGGTCCCCGGGGAGCTGTTTTTT. Amino acid sequence: CASSKGGGGRVPGELFF.

V gene TRBV5-6 combines with J gene TRBJ2-7; D gene unclear. This CDR3 region has 13 residues. The V gene lost 4 bases and the J gene lost 3 bases, with 11 bases spanning the gap. The germline V gene has CDR1 SGHDT and CDR2 YYEEEE. In DNA form, the CDR3 reads TGTGCCAGCAGCCATTCTCCAGGCTACGAGCAGTACTTC. Translating gives CASSHSPGYEQYF.

This clone was found once. This chain joins TRBV28 and TRBJ2-2, with 9 bases fitting TRBD2. The CDR3 is 18 residues long. The V segment lost 0 bases and the J segment 2 bases; nucleotides outside the gene matches: 7. CDR1 is MDHEN, CDR2 SYDVKM, per germline. DNA for the CDR3: TGTGCCAGCAGTTTATGGGGTCAGGGACTAGCCAACACCGGGGAGCTGTTTTTT. Amino acids: CASSLWGQGLANTGELFF. The full variable domain, its missing parts supplied by reference TRBV28 and TRBJ2-2, is DVKVTQSSRYLVKRTGEKVFLECVQDMDHENMFWYRQDPGLGLRLIYFSYDVKMKEKGDIPEGYSVSREKKERFSLILESASTNQTSMYLCASSLWGQGLANTGELFFGEGSRLTVL.

The chain joins TRBV2 to TRBJ1-2; D is perhaps TRBD1 (6 bases). CDR1 is SNHLY and CDR2 is FYNNEI in the germline V gene. The CDR3 contains 14 residues. V dropped 6 bases and J dropped 3 bases, with 14 bases sitting between them. The CDR3 sequence: CASSPGDRYYGYTF. CDR3 in DNA: TGTGCCAGCAGCCCAGGCGACAGGTACTATGGCTACACCTTC.

The V gene is TRBV11-2, the J gene TRBJ2-1, with TRBD2 matching 7 bases. The junction had 6 bases not matched to a gene; V was cut back by 3 bases and J by 10 bases. Germline CDR1 is SGHAT and CDR2 is FQNNGV. The CDR3 covers 13 residues. CDR3 coding DNA: TGTGCCAGCAGCTTCGGGTCTAGCGGCGAGCAGTTCTTC. Protein product: CASSFGSSGEQFF.

The J gene is TRBJ1-3, the V gene TRBV9, with 7 bases identical to TRBD1. The J segment lost 8 bases and the V segment lost 1 base, leaving 6 bases of the junction unmatched. CDR3 size: 14 residues. Germline loops: CDR1 SGDLS, CDR2 YYNGEE. CDR3 bases: TGTGCCAGCAGCGTACTGGGACAGCCTGACACCATATATTTT. It is translated as CASSVLGQPDTIYF. Supplemented by reference TRBV9 and TRBJ1-3, the full variable domain reads DSGVTQTPKHLITATGQRVTLRCSPRSGDLSVYWYQQSLDQGLQFLIQYYNGEERAKGNILERFSAQQFPDLHSELNLSSLELGDSALYFCASSVLGQPDTIYFGEGSWLTVV.

The chain links TRBV28 to TRBJ2-3; a weak D match, TRBD1 (6 bases). Germline CDR1 MDHEN, CDR2 SYDVKM. The V and J ends lost 8 bases and 1 base respectively, with 13 bases between them. This CDR3 region has 14 residues. The CDR3 reads CASQGFGGTDTQYF. The CDR3 nucleotides are TGTGCCAGCCAGGGGTTTGGGGGCACAGATACGCAGTATTTT.

This chain connects TRBV5-4 to TRBJ2-1, with 7 bases lining up with TRBD2. In germline, CDR1 is SGHNT, CDR2 YYREEE (reference sequence). The ends lost 10 bases at V and 4 bases at J; junction bases unmatched: 17. The CDR3 spans 16 residues. CDR3 sequence (DNA): TGTGCCGTTCATTCCCGGGGGGACTTCGAATACAATGAGCAGTTCTTC. This gives the protein CAVHSRGDFEYNEQFF.

The chain combines TRBV27 with TRBJ2-3; 7 nucleotides match TRBD2. The CDR3 extends over 18 amino acids. After removal of 2 bases from V and 2 bases from J, the junction contained 13 bases not matched to a gene. Germline CDR1 and CDR2: MNHEY and SMNVEV (reference sequence). This chain's CDR3 is CASSLKVGLAASTDTQYF. CDR3 coding DNA: TGTGCCAGCAGTTTAAAGGTTGGCCTAGCGGCCTCCACAGATACGCAGTATTTT.

The chain is built from TRBV5-1 and TRBJ1-2, with 7 positions matching TRBD1. This CDR3 region has 18 residues. From germline, CDR1 is SGHRS and CDR2 YFSETQ. V trimming: 2 bases; J trimming: 0 bases; junction bases outside the gene matches: 13. The DNA for the CDR3 is TGCGCCAGCAGCTTTAACCCCGAAGACAGGGCCCCTAACTATGGCTACACCTTC. Translating it yields CASSFNPEDRAPNYGYTF.

This rearrangement joins TRBV11-2 to TRBJ2-7; TRBD1 matches 7 bases. The J segment lost 0 bases and the V segment lost 5 bases, leaving 10 bases of the junction unmatched. The CDR3 has 16 residues. Germline loops: CDR1 SGHAT, CDR2 FQNNGV. This CDR3 is CASSIYRDSISYEQYF. CDR3 nucleotides: TGTGCCAGCAGCATATACCGGGACAGCATCTCCTACGAGCAGTACTTC.

The rearrangement joins TRBV18 to TRBJ1-2, with D tentatively TRBD1 (6 bases). Germline CDR1 is KGHSH and CDR2 is LQKENI. The V end was cut by 3 bases, the J end by 8 bases, with 19 bases between. The CDR3 has 15 amino acids. CDR3 sequence reads: CASSPFIQGLDGYTF. The CDR3, as DNA: TGTGCCAGCTCACCCTTCATACAGGGTCTGGACGGCTACACCTTC.

The chain joins TRBV19 to TRBJ2-7; tentative D call: TRBD1 (5 bases). Germline V lookup: CDR1 LNHDA, CDR2 SQIVND (reference sequence). V lost 5 bases and J 0 bases, leaving 11 bases between the germline ends. The CDR3 loop spans 14 amino acids. The CDR3 loop reads CASSLKGHSYEQYF. The CDR3 DNA follows: TGTGCCAGTAGTTTAAAGGGGCACTCCTACGAGCAGTACTTC.

This clone was counted a few times. The chain has TRBV28 and TRBJ1-1; D ambiguous. The CDR3 totals 15 residues. Germline CDR1 and CDR2: MDHEN and SYDVKM. The V gene lost 6 bases and the J gene lost 0 bases, with 14 bases spanning the gap. CDR3 residues: CASSMTQTMNTEAFF. CDR3 DNA sequence: TGTGCCAGCAGCATGACCCAGACAATGAACACTGAAGCTTTCTTT.

The rearrangement links TRBV6-1 to TRBJ1-2, with 12 bases identical to TRBD1. V shed 3 bases, J shed 4 bases, and the junction held 9 bases outside the gene matches. The CDR3 extends over 17 amino acids. Germline-derived CDR1 and CDR2 are MNHNS and SASEGT. For the CDR3, the DNA is TGTGCCAGCAGTGACGGGGACAGGGGGCGCTGGGGCTATGGCTACACCTTC. It specifies CASSDGDRGRWGYGYTF.

This chain joins TRBV9 and TRBJ2-1; possible D gene TRBD2, 6 bases. V gave up 3 bases and J gave up 10 bases, with 11 bases separating them. The CDR3 totals 12 residues. Per the germline V gene, CDR1 is SGDLS and CDR2 is YYNGEE. CDR3 residues: CASSAPGVEQFF. DNA of the CDR3: TGTGCCAGCAGCGCCCCGGGGGTGGAGCAGTTCTTC.

The rearrangement joins TRBV9 to TRBJ2-7, with 7 nucleotides matching TRBD1. Losses at the gene ends were 4 bases for V and 0 bases for J; bases not matched to a gene: 7. There are 15 residues in the CDR3. Germline V lookup: CDR1 SGDLS, CDR2 YYNGEE. The DNA for the CDR3 is TGTGCCAGCAGCCCCTCCGGGACAGCCTCCTACGAGCAGTACTTC. Residues: CASSPSGTASYEQYF.

The CDR3 region has the DNA TGTGCCAGCAGTCGGACTAGCGGGAATGAGCAGTTCTTC. It specifies CASSRTSGNEQFF. The J gene is TRBJ2-1, the V gene TRBV28, with 11 bases aligning to TRBD2. J lost 7 bases, V lost 5 bases, and 1 base had no gene match. The germline V gene encodes CDR1 MDHEN and CDR2 SYDVKM. The CDR3 runs 13 residues. The full variable domain, in which reference TRBV28 and TRBJ2-1 provide the parts outside the CDR3, is DVKVTQSSRYLVKRTGEKVFLECVQDMDHENMFWYRQDPGLGLRLIYFSYDVKMKEKGDIPEGYSVSREKKERFSLILESASTNQTSMYLCASSRTSGNEQFFGPGTRLTVL.

V usage is TRBV5-4 and J usage is TRBJ2-1, with D tentatively TRBD1 (6 bases). V lost 6 bases to trimming and J lost 9 bases, with 16 bases between them. CDR1 SGHNT and CDR2 YYREEE come from the germline V gene (reference sequence). CDR3 length: 13 residues. The CDR3 nucleotides are TGTGCCAGCACCCCTCTTGGGGGCGCTGAGCAGTTCTTC. Its protein is CASTPLGGAEQFF.

This sequence joins TRBV13 and TRBJ2-1, with D possibly being TRBD1 (8 bases). Trimming took 5 bases from V and 8 from J, leaving 16 bases between them. Germline V gene data show CDR1 as PRHDT and CDR2 as FYEKMQ (reference sequence). This CDR3 comprises 14 residues. CDR3 protein: CASSPRTGRDEQFF. The CDR3 DNA sequence: TGTGCCAGCAGCCCTAGGACAGGGAGGGATGAGCAGTTCTTC.

V is TRBV28 and J is TRBJ2-1, with TRBD2 identical over 14 bases. This CDR3 region has 16 residues. V was clipped by 5 bases and J by 8 bases; unmatched bases: 8. CDR1 and CDR2 (germline): MDHEN, SYDVKM. Here the CDR3 DNA reads TGTGCCAGCAGTCTTGGGACTAGCGGGAGAGGGGATGAGCAGTTCTTC. It yields the protein CASSLGTSGRGDEQFF.

The J gene is TRBJ1-4, the V gene TRBV9, with 10 bases fitting TRBD1. This CDR3 has 15 residues. Trimming removed 3 bases from V and 6 bases from J; junction bases left unmatched: 5. Germline V gives CDR1 SGDLS, CDR2 YYNGEE. The CDR3 DNA is TGTGCCAGCAGCGCAGACGGGACAGGGGATGAAAAACTGTTTTTT. Encoded protein: CASSADGTGDEKLFF.

In nucleotides, the CDR3 is TGTGCCAGCAGCTTAGAAACTAGCTACAATGAGCAGTTCTTC. Translation gives CASSLETSYNEQFF. This chain uses TRBV7-9 with TRBJ2-1; D is possibly TRBD2 (5 bases). Germline-derived CDR1 and CDR2 are SEHNR and FQNEAQ (reference sequence). Trimming pared 1 base from V and 3 bases from J, leaving 7 bases between. The length of the CDR3 is 14 residues.

This chain links TRBV9 with TRBJ2-1; 9 nucleotides line up with TRBD2. The CDR3 spans 15 residues. Unmatched junction bases numbered 2, after V lost 0 bases and J lost 4 bases. Germline CDR1 is SGDLS and CDR2 is YYNGEE. The CDR3 region has the DNA TGTGCCAGCAGCGTAGCTAGCGGGGCATACAATGAGCAGTTCTTC. It translates to CASSVASGAYNEQFF.

This clone was observed many times. In DNA form, the CDR3 reads TGTGCCTGGAGTGACCTAGCGGGAGAACCCTACGAGCAGTACTTC. It codes for CAWSDLAGEPYEQYF. The V gene is TRBV30, the J gene TRBJ2-7, with 10 positions matching TRBD2. V shed 1 base, J shed 2 bases, and the junction held 5 bases outside the gene matches. The CDR3 covers 15 residues. Looked up from germline, CDR1 is GTSNPN and CDR2 is SVGIG (reference sequence). The full variable domain, in which reference TRBV30 and TRBJ2-7 provide the parts outside the CDR3, is SQTIHQWPATLVQPVGSPLSLECTVEGTSNPNLYWYRQAAGRGLQLLFYSVGIGQISSEVPQNLSASRPQDRQFILSSKKLLLSDSGFYLCAWSDLAGEPYEQYFGPGTRLTVT.

The chain uses TRBV6-1 and TRBJ1-2, with 9 bases matching TRBD1. V shed 2 bases and J 1 base; nucleotides not matched to a gene: 5. The length of the CDR3 is 16 residues. Germline assignment: CDR1 MNHNS and CDR2 SASEGT. The CDR3 nucleotides read TGTGCCAGCAGTGAATGGGACAGGGCGCTTAACTATGGCTACACCTTC. Translation gives CASSEWDRALNYGYTF.

The chain links TRBV6-1 to TRBJ1-5, with 7 bases identical to TRBD1. The germline V gene encodes CDR1 MNHNS and CDR2 SASEGT. The CDR3 covers 15 residues. After removal of 4 bases from V and 2 bases from J, the junction contained 5 bases not matched to a gene. The CDR3 bases are TGTGCCAGCAGTGTTCGGGACAGCCGCAATCAGCCCCAGCATTTT. Its protein is CASSVRDSRNQPQHF.

This clone was detected once. The chain couples TRBV10-3 to TRBJ2-5, with TRBD2 matching 10 bases. The CDR3 consists of 16 residues. The junction had 4 bases not matched to a gene; V was cut back by 2 bases and J by 1 base. CDR1 and CDR2 (germline): ENHRY, SYGVKD. The CDR3 DNA sequence: TGTGCCATCAGTGAGCTTAGCGGGGGGCCCCAAGAGACCCAGTACTTC. This translates into CAISELSGGPQETQYF.